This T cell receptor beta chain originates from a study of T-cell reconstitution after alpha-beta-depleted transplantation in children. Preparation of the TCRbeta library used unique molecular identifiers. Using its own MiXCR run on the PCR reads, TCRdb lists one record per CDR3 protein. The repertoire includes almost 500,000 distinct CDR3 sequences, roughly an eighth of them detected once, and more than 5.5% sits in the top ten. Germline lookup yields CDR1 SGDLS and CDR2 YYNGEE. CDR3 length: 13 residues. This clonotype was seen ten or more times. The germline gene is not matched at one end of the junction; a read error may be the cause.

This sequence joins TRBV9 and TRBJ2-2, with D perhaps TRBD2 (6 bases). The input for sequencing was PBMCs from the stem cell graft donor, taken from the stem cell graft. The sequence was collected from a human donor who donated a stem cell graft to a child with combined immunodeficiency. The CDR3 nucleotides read TGTGCCAGTAGCGGACTCAGAACCGGGGAGCTGTTTTTT. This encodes CASSGLRTGELFF.